The 7 T cell receptor beta chains presented below share a single source sample, sequenced in a study of PD-L1 blockade in urothelial cancer (TCRdb year 2017). Preparation of the library involved the immunoSEQ multiplex PCR assay. The table comes from immuneACCESS by way of TCRdb, which keeps in-frame sequences with V and J called. Part of the clones is missing from these tables; in studies checked, under half for an unresolved V gene and the rest for unknown reasons. Here the sample has some 100,000 clones; 90% to 95% occur a single time. The ten largest clones capture 0.8% to 1% of the sample. The sample in question was PBMCs, obtained around atezolizumab (anti-PD-L1) treatment. The receptors come from a woman of 80 years or more with urothelial cancer.

The V gene is TRBV19, the J gene TRBJ1-2, with 8 bases lining up with TRBD1. Germline V gene lookup returns CDR1 LNHDA and CDR2 SQIVND (reference sequence). V lost 1 base and J lost 8; bases outside the gene matches: 6. The CDR3 contains 14 residues. CDR3 DNA sequence: TGTGCCAGTAGTATAGGTGGACAGGGCCACGGCTACACCTTC. As protein: CASSIGGQGHGYTF.

The chain combines TRBV4-1 with TRBJ2-2, with D tentatively TRBD2 (6 bases). Germline values: CDR1 MGHRA, CDR2 YSYEKL. The ends were cut back, 5 bases at V and 0 bases at J, with 16 bases in the middle. This CDR3 is built from 17 residues. CDR3 DNA: TGCGCCAGCAGCAAACGGGACTCGTTCGCGAACACCGGGGAGCTGTTTTTT. Translating it yields CASSKRDSFANTGELFF.

V usage is TRBV28 and J usage is TRBJ2-7; no definite D call. The CDR3 has 16 residues. Germline V gene data show CDR1 as MDHEN and CDR2 as SYDVKM. The ends were cut back, 6 bases at V and 4 bases at J, with 22 bases in the middle. Here the CDR3 reads CASRRLDGYAPYEQYF. As DNA, the CDR3 is TGTGCCAGCAGACGACTTGACGGATATGCCCCTTACGAGCAGTACTTC.

The chain recombines TRBV29-1 with TRBJ2-1, with TRBD2 identical over 14 bases. From germline, CDR1 is SQVTM and CDR2 ANQGSEA. V was clipped by 0 bases and J by 4 bases; unmatched bases: 11. This CDR3 contains 19 residues. CDR3 sequence (DNA): TGCAGCGTTGAAGATCTGGAGACTAGCGGGAGGGTCAGGTACAATGAGCAGTTCTTC. This sequence encodes CSVEDLETSGRVRYNEQFF.

This chain connects TRBV9 to TRBJ2-5; D is perhaps TRBD2 (5 bases). This CDR3 spans 14 amino acids. The germline V gene encodes CDR1 SGDLS and CDR2 YYNGEE. Trimming left V 6 bases short and J 1 base short, with 13 bases between. The CDR3 DNA is TGTGCCAGCACCTTAACTAGTTCCCAAGAGACCCAGTACTTC. Amino acids: CASTLTSSQETQYF.

CDR3 DNA: TGTGCCAGCAGTTTTATGGTCGGTTTCCAAGAGACCCAGTACTTC. Its translation: CASSFMVGFQETQYF. The J gene is TRBJ2-5, the V gene TRBV28; D remains unclear. Germline lookup yields CDR1 MDHEN and CDR2 SYDVKM. Trimming pared 3 bases from V and 1 base from J, leaving 12 bases between. The CDR3 has 15 amino acids.

The gene calls are TRBV5-1 and TRBJ2-7, with D tentatively TRBD2 (5 bases). Germline V gives CDR1 SGHRS, CDR2 YFSETQ. V shed 1 base and J shed 2 bases, with 13 bases lying between them. This CDR3 is built from 15 residues. The CDR3 nucleotides are TGCGCCAGCAGCTTGCTTCCAGCGGCGGCCTACGAGCAGTACTTC. Its translation is CASSLLPAAAYEQYF.